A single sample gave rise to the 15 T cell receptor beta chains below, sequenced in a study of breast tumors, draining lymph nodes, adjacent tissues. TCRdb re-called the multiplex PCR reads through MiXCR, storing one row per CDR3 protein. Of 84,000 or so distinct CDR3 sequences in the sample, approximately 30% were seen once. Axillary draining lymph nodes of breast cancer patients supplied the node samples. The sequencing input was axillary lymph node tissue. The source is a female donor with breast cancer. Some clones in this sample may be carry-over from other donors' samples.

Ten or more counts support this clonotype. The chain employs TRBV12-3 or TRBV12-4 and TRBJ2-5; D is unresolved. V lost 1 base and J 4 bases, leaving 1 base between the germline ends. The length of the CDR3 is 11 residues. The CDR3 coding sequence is TGTGCCAGCAGTTTAGGAGAGACCCAGTACTTC. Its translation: CASSLGETQYF.

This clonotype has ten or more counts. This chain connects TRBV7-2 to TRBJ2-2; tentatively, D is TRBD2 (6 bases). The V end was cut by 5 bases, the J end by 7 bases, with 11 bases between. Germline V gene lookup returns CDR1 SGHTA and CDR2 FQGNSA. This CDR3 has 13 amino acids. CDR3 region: CASSPGEVGELFF. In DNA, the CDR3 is TGTGCCAGCAGCCCCGGGGAGGTCGGGGAGCTGTTTTTT. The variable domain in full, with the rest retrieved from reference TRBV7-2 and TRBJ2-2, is GAGVSQSPSNKVTEKGKDVELRCDPISGHTALYWYRQSLGQGLEFLIYFQGNSAPDKSGLPSDRFSAERTGGSVSTLTIQRTQQEDSAVYLCASSPGEVGELFFGEGSRLTVL.

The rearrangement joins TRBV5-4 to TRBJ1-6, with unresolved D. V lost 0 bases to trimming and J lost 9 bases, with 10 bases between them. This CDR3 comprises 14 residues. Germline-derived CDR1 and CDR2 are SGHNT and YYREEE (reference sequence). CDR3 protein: CASSLVERGSPLHF. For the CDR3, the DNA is TGTGCCAGCAGCTTGGTAGAACGTGGTTCACCCCTCCACTTT.

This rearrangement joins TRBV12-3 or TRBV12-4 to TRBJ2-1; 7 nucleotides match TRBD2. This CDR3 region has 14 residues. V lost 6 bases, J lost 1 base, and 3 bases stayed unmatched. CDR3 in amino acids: CASSHGGSYNEQFF. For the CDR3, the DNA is TGTGCCAGCAGCCACGGGGGGTCCTACAATGAGCAGTTCTTC.

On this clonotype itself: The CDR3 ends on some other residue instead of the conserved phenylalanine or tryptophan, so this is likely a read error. The CDR3 reads CASSMGRAAQYS. The CDR3 DNA is TGTGCCAGTAGTATGGGGAGGGCTGCGCAGTATTCT. The chain links TRBV19 to TRBJ2-3; 7 bases fit TRBD2. The CDR3 extends over 12 amino acids. V dropped 3 bases and J dropped 10; count of bases not matched to a gene: 4. Per the germline V gene, CDR1 is LNHDA and CDR2 is SQIVND (reference sequence).

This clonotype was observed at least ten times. The DNA for the CDR3 is TGTGCCAGCAGTGAAGATCAGTACCAAGAGACCCAGTACTTC. Translated, it gives CASSEDQYQETQYF. The chain carries TRBV25-1 and TRBJ2-5; D is ambiguous. CDR1 and CDR2 from the germline V gene are MGHDK and SYGVNS. The CDR3 length is 14 residues. With 2 bases removed from V and 0 bases from J, the gap between germline ends came to 7 bases.

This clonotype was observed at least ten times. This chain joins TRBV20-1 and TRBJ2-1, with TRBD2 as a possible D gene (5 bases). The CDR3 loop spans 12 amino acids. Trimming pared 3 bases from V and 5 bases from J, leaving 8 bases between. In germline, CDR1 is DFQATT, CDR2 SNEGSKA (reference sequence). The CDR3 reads CSASWGDNEQFF. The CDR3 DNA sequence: TGCAGTGCTAGTTGGGGAGACAATGAGCAGTTCTTC.

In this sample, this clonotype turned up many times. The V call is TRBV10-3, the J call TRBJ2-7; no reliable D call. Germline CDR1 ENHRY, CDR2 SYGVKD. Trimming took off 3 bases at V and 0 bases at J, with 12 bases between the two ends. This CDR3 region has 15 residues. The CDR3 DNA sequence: TGTGCCATCAGTGACAATCTCTCAGGCTCCTACGAGCAGTACTTC. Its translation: CAISDNLSGSYEQYF.

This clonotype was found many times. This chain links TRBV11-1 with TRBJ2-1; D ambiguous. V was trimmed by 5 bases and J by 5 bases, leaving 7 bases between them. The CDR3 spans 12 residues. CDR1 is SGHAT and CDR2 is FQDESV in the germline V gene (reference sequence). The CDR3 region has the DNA TGTGCCAGCAGCCTAAGCGACAATGAGCAGTTCTTC. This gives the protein CASSLSDNEQFF.

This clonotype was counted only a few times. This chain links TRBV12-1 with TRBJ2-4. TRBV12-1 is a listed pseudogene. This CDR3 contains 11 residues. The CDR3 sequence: CASSFLDIQYF. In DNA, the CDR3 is TGTGCCAGCAGCTTTTTGGACATTCAGTACTTC.

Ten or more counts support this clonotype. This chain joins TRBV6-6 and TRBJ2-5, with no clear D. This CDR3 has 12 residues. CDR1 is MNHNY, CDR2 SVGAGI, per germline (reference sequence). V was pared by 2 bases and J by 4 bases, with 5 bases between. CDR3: CASSYPTETQYF. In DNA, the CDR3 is TGTGCCAGCAGTTACCCCACAGAGACCCAGTACTTC.

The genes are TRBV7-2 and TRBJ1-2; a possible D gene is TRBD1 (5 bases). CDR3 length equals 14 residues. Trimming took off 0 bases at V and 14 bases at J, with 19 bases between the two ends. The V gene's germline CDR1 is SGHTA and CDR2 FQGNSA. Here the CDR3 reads CASSLATGPTYRTF. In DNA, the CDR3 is TGTGCCAGCAGCTTAGCCACGGGACCAACGTATCGGACCTTC.

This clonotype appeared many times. The CDR3 coding sequence is TGTGCCAGCAGCTACAGGGAGGATCAGCCCCAGCATTTT. Translated: CASSYREDQPQHF. This chain links TRBV4-2 with TRBJ1-5, with a tentative D call TRBD1 (6 bases). The CDR3 has 13 amino acids. The germline V gene encodes CDR1 LGHNA and CDR2 YNFKEQ. Trimming shortened V by 5 bases and J by 5 bases, and 10 bases separated the two germline ends.

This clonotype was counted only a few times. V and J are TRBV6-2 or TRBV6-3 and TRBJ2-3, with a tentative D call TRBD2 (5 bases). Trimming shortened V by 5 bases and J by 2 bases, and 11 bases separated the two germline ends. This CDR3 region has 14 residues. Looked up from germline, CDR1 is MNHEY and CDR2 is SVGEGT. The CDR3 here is CASSHRSVTDTQYF. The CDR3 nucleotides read TGTGCCAGCAGTCATCGTAGCGTCACAGATACGCAGTATTTT.

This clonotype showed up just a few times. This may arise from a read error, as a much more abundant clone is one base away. The CDR3 coding sequence is TGCAGTGCCCGGTCTGGCTTCGGATTTGCAGAGACCCAGTACTTC. Translation: CSARSGFGFAETQYF. The rearrangement links TRBV20-1 to TRBJ2-5, with D hard to call. Looked up from germline, CDR1 is DFQATT and CDR2 is SNEGSKA (reference sequence). Trimming took off 6 bases at V and 4 bases at J, with 21 bases between the two ends. The CDR3 runs to 15 residues.